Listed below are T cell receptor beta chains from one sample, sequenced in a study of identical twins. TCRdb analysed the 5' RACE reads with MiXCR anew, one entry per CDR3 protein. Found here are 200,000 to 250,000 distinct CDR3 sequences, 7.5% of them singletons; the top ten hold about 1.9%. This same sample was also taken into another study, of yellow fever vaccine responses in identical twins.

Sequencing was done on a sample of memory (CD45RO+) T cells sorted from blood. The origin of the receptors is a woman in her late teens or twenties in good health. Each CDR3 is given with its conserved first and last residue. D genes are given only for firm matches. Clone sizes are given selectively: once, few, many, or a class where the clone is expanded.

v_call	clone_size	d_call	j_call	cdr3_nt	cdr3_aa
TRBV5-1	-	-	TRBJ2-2	TGCGCCAGCAGCTTGGGAGATAACACCGGGGAGCTGTTTTTT	CASSLGDNTGELFF
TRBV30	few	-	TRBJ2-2	TGTGCCTGGAACAGGGTGAACACCGGGGAGCTGTTTTTT	CAWNRVNTGELFF
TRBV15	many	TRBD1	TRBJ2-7	TGTGCCACCAGCAGTGGGACAGGATACGAGCAGTACTTC	CATSSGTGYEQYF
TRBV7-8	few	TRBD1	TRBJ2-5	TGTGCCAGCAGTAAAGGGACAGCTCAAGAGACCCAGTACTTC	CASSKGTAQETQYF
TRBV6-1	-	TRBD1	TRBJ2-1	TGTGCCAGCAGTGAGACAGGGGGTCTCTACAATGAGCAGTTCTTC	CASSETGGLYNEQFF
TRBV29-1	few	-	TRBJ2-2	TGCAGCGTTGGGTTCGCAGGGAACACCGGGGAGCTGTTTTTT	CSVGFAGNTGELFF
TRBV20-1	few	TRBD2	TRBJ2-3	TGCAGTGCTAGAGATGCGGGGAGGGGCACAGATACGCAGTATTTT	CSARDAGRGTDTQYF
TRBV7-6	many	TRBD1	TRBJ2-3	TGTGCCAGCAGCGCCGGGACAGGGATTCCAGATACGCAGTATTTT	CASSAGTGIPDTQYF
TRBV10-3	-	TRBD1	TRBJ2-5	TGTGCCATCAGTGAGTCCCTCGGGACAGGACAAGAGACCCAGTACTTC	CAISESLGTGQETQYF
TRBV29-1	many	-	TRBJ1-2	TGCAGCGTTGCCCCAGGGGTTAACTATGGCTACACCTTC	CSVAPGVNYGYTF
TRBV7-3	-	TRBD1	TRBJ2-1	TGTGCCAGCAGCTTAAAGGTGACAGGGTGGTCTGGTGAGCAGTTCTTC	CASSLKVTGWSGEQFF
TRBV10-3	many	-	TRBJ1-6	TGTGCCATCAGTGAGGTTTCGGGTAAAAATTCACCCCTCCACTTT	CAISEVSGKNSPLHF